The source of this TCR beta chain is a study of beta chain features in type 1 diabetes. The whole isolated RNA underwent reverse transcription, so sequencing captured expressed TCRB transcripts. Profiling relied on immunoSEQ multiplex PCR, and the TCRdb table lists in-frame clones only, not all of them. The table includes 900,000 or so clones, about 17% detected once. In the case of this clone: Its target is not known.

Findings of the study overall: Shorter templates might be favored by PCR, equally in patients and controls.

Trimming stripped 5 bases from V and 2 bases from J, with 13 bases between. Germline CDR1 reads MDHEN; CDR2 reads SYDVKM. The CDR3 has 15 amino acids. Sequencing was performed on naive CD4+ T cells from blood. The sequence came from a young woman in good health. The gene calls are TRBV28 and TRBJ1-5; D unresolved. CDR3 region: CASSDYMNGNQPQHF. CDR3 coding DNA: TGTGCCAGCAGTGATTACATGAACGGCAATCAGCCCCAGCATTTT.